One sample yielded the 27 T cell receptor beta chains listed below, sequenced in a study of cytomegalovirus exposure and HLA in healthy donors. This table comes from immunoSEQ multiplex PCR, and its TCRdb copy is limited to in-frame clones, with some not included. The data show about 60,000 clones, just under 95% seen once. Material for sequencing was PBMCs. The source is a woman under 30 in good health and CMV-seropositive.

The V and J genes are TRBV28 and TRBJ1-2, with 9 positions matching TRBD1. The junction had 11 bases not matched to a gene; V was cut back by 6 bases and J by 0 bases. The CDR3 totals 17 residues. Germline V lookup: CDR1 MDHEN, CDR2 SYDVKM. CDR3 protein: CASRRGQGEGANYGYTF. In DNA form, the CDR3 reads TGTGCCAGCAGAAGGGGACAGGGAGAGGGGGCTAACTATGGCTACACCTTC.

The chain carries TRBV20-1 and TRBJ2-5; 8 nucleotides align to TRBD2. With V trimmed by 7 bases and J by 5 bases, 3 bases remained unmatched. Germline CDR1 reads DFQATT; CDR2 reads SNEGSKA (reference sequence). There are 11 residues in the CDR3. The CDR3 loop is CSVGRGETQYF. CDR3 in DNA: TGCAGTGTCGGGAGGGGGGAGACCCAGTACTTC.

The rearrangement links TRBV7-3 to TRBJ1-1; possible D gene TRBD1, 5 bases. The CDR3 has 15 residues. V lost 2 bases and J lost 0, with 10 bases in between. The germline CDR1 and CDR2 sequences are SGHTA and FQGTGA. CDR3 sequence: CASSLSGGMNTEAFF. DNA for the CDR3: TGTGCCAGCAGCTTATCGGGGGGGATGAACACTGAAGCTTTCTTT. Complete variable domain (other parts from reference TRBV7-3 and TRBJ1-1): GAGVSQTPSNKVTEKGKYVELRCDPISGHTALYWYRQSLGQGPEFLIYFQGTGAADDSGLPNDRFFAVRPEGSVSTLKIQRTERGDSAVYLCASSLSGGMNTEAFFGQGTRLTVV.

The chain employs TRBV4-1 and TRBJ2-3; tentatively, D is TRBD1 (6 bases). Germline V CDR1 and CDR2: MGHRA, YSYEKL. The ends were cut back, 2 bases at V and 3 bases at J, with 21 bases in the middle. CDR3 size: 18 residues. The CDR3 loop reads CASSQLASSGVATDTQYF. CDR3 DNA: TGCGCCAGCAGCCAACTTGCGAGCTCAGGGGTGGCGACAGATACGCAGTATTTT.

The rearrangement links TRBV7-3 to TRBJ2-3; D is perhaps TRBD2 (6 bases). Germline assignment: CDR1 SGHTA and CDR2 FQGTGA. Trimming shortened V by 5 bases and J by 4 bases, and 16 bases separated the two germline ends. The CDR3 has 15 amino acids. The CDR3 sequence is CASSPKVGEADTQYF. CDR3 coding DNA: TGTGCCAGCAGCCCCAAAGTAGGGGAGGCAGATACGCAGTATTTT.

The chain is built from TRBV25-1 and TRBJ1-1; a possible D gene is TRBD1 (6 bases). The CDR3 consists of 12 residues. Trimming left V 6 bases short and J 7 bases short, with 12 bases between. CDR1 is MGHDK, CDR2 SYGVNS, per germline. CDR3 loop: CASSAGQSEAFF. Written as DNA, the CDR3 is TGTGCCAGCAGCGCTGGACAGAGTGAAGCTTTCTTT.

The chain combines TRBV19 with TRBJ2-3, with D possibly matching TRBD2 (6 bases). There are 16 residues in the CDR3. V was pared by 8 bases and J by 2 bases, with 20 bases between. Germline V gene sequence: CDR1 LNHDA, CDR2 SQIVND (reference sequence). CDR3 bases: TGTGCCAGTGGCGTTGTCACTGCGGGATACACAGATACGCAGTATTTT. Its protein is CASGVVTAGYTDTQYF.

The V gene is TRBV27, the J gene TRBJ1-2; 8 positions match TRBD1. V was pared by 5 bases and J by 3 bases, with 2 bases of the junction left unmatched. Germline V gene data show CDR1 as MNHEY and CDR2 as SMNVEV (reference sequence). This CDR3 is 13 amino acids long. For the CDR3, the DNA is TGTGCCAGCAGTCCGACAGGGGACTATGGCTACACCTTC. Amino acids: CASSPTGDYGYTF.

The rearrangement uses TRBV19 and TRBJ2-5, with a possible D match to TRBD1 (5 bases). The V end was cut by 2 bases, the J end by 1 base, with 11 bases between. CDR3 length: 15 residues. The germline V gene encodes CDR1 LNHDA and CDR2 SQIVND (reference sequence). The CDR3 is CASSIYRTTQETQYF. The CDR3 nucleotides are TGTGCCAGTAGTATATACAGGACAACCCAAGAGACCCAGTACTTC.

As DNA, the CDR3 is TGTGCCACCAGCAGAGATCCGGGAGGGGACACTGAAGCTTTCTTT. Translation: CATSRDPGGDTEAFF. The rearrangement links TRBV15 to TRBJ1-1; possible D gene TRBD1, 5 bases. From germline, CDR1 is LNHNV and CDR2 YYDKDF (reference sequence). V lost 0 bases and J lost 3, with 11 bases in between. The CDR3 contains 15 residues.

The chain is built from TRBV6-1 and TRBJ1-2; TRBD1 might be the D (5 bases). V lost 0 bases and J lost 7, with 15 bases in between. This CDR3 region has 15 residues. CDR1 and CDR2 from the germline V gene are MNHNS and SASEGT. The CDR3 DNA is TGTGCCAGCAGTGAAGCGGCCAGGGCGGCTTTTGGCTACACCTTC. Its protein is CASSEAARAAFGYTF.

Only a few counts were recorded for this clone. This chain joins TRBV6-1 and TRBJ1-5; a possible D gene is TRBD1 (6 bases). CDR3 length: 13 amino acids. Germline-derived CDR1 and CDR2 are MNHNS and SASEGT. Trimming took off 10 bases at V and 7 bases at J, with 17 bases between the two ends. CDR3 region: CATYSGGQQPQHF. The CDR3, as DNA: TGTGCCACCTATTCGGGGGGCCAACAGCCCCAGCATTTT.

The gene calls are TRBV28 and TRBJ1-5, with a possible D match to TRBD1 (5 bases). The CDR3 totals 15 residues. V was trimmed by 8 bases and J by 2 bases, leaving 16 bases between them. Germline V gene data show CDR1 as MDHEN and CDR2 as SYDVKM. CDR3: CASGDRSIGNQPQHF. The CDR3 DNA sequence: TGTGCCAGCGGAGACAGATCTATAGGCAATCAGCCCCAGCATTTT.

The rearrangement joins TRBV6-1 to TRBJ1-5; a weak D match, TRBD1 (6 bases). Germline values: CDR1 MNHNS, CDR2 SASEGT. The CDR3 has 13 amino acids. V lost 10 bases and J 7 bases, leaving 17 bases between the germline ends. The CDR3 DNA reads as TGTGCCACGGGGACAAACTCGCAACAGCCCCAGCATTTT. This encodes CATGTNSQQPQHF.

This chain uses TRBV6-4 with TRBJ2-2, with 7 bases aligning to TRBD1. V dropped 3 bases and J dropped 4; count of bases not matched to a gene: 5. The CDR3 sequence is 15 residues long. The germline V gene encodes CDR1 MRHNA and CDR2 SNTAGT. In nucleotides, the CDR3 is TGTGCCAGCAGTGAAGAGGGGGCGCCCACCGGGGAGCTGTTTTTT. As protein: CASSEEGAPTGELFF.

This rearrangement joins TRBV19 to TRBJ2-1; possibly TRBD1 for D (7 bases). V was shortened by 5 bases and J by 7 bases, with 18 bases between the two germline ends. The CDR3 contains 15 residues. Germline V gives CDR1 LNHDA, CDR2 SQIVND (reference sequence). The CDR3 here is CASSPIRTGGNEQFF. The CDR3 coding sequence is TGTGCCAGTAGTCCCATCAGGACAGGAGGGAATGAGCAGTTCTTC.

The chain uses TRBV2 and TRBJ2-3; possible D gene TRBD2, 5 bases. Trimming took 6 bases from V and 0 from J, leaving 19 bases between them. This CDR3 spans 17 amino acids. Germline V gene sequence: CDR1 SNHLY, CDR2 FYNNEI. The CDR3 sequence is CASSTELGKPSTDTQYF. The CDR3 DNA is TGTGCCAGCAGCACCGAACTAGGTAAACCTAGCACAGATACGCAGTATTTT.

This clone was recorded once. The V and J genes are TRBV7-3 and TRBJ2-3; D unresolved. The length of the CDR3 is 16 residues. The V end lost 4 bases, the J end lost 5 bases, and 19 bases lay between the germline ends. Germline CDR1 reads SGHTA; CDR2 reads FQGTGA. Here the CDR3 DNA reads TGTGCCAGCAGCTACGGTCCCCTAAGTTTCCAAGATACGCAGTATTTT. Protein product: CASSYGPLSFQDTQYF.

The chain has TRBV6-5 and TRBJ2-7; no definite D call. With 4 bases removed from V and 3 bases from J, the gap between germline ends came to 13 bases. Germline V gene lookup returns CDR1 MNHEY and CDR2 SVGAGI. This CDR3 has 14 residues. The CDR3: CASSFLATGYEQYF. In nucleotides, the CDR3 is TGTGCCAGCAGTTTCTTAGCTACGGGCTACGAGCAGTACTTC.

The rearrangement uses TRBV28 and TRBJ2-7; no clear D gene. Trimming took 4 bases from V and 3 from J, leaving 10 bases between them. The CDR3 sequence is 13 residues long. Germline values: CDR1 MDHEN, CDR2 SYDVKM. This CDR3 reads CASSSLENYEQYF. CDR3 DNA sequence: TGTGCCAGCAGTTCGTTAGAAAACTACGAGCAGTACTTC.

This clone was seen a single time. CDR3 residues: CASSYSSRGFGEQYF. The CDR3 DNA reads TGTGCCAGCAGTTACTCGTCCAGGGGGTTTGGCGAGCAGTACTTC. J is TRBJ2-7 and V is TRBV6-6; 7 nucleotides line up with TRBD1. The germline CDR1 and CDR2 sequences are MNHNY and SVGAGI (reference sequence). This CDR3 has 15 residues. With 0 bases clipped from V and 6 bases from J, the junction kept 8 bases outside the gene matches.

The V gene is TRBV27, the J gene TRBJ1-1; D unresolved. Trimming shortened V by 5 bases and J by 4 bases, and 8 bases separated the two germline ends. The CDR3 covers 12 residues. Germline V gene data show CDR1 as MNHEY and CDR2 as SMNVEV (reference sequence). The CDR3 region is CASSLRGTEAFF. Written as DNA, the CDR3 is TGTGCCAGCAGTCTGCGGGGCACTGAAGCTTTCTTT.

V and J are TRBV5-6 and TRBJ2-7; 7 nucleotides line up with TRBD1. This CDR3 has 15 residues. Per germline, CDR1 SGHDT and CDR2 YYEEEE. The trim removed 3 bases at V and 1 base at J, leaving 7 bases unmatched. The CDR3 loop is CASSSDRVKSYEQYF. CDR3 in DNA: TGTGCCAGCAGCTCCGACAGGGTTAAATCCTACGAGCAGTACTTC.

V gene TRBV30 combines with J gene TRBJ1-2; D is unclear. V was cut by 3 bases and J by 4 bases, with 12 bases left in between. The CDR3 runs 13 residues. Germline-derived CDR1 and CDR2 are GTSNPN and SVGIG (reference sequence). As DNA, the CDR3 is TGTGCCTGGAGACTAACGGGGATCTATGGCTACACCTTC. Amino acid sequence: CAWRLTGIYGYTF.

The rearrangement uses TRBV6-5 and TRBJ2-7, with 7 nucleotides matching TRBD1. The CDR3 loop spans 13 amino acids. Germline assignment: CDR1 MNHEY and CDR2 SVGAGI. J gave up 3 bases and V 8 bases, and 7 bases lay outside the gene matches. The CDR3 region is CASGQEQDYEQYF. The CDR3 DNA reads TGTGCCAGCGGACAGGAGCAGGACTACGAGCAGTACTTC.

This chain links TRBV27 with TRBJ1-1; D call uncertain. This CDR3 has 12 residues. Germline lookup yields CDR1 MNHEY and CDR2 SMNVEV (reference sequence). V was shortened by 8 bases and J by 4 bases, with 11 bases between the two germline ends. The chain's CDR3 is CASAGSPTEAFF. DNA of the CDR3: TGTGCCAGCGCGGGGAGCCCCACTGAAGCTTTCTTT.

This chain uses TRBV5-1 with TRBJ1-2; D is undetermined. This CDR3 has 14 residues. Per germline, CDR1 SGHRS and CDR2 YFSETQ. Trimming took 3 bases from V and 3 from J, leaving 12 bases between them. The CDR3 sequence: CASSSTPPYYGYTF. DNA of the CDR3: TGCGCCAGCAGCTCGACACCTCCATACTATGGCTACACCTTC.